This TCR beta chain originates from a study of blood T cell repertoires in COVID-19. V gave up 4 bases and J gave up 8 bases; unmatched junction bases: 12. Looked up from germline, CDR1 is SEHNR and CDR2 is FQNEAQ (reference sequence). CDR3 length: 16 residues. As originally analysed: Estimation of nucleated cell counts relied on the amplification of reference gene primers. Using immunoSEQ multiplex PCR, the repertoire was profiled, and TCRdb retains in-frame clones only, with some absent. That table furnishes V, J and clone size, whereas the DNA furnished D and trimming. The sample contains roughly 230,000 clones, around four fifths of which appear only once.

Sequencing used peripheral blood. V is TRBV7-9 and J is TRBJ1-2; 11 nucleotides line up with TRBD1. This TCR was sampled from a woman aged 60 to 75 with active or convalescent COVID-19. As DNA, the CDR3 is TGTGCCAGCAGCTCCCCCGGGACAGGGGGTTTTTGGGGCTACACCTTC. It is translated as CASSSPGTGGFWGYTF.